The 15 T cell receptor beta chains below all came from one sample that was sequenced in a study of cytomegalovirus exposure and HLA in healthy donors. 13 Jbeta primers and 60 Vbeta primers were used for the PCR. Generated by immunoSEQ multiplex PCR, the TCRdb table keeps only in-frame clones and is missing some. The data show 170,000 or so clones, approximately 84% seen once. The sample comprised PBMCs. These receptors were taken from a young man in good health and CMV-seronegative.

The sample holds one count of this clone. The V and J genes are TRBV4-1 and TRBJ2-1; 9 positions match TRBD2. The germline gives CDR1 MGHRA, CDR2 YSYEKL. The CDR3 runs to 15 residues. V shed 2 bases and J 6 bases; nucleotides not matched to a gene: 5. DNA for the CDR3: TGCGCCAGCAGCCAAATCGGGACTAGCTTCAATGAGCAGTTCTTC. Amino acids: CASSQIGTSFNEQFF.

This sequence joins TRBV6-5 and TRBJ1-2; 10 nucleotides line up with TRBD1. The V and J ends lost 4 bases and 6 bases, in that order; junction bases with no gene match: 2. The CDR3 is 13 amino acids. Germline V gene sequence: CDR1 MNHEY, CDR2 SVGAGI. This chain's CDR3 is CASSLDRGDGYTF. For the CDR3, the DNA is TGTGCCAGCAGTTTGGACAGGGGGGATGGCTACACCTTC.

The chain couples TRBV5-8 to TRBJ1-4, with a tentative D call TRBD1 (6 bases). This CDR3 has 15 residues. Germline loops: CDR1 SGHTS, CDR2 YDEGEE. V gave up 3 bases and J gave up 6 bases, with 15 bases separating them. The CDR3 DNA is TGTGCCAGCAGCTCCGGCCGGGACAAATATGAAAAACTGTTTTTT. It specifies CASSSGRDKYEKLFF.

For the CDR3, the DNA is TGTGCCAGCAGTTACGACCCTCTCGGGGAGAACACTGAAGCTTTCTTT. It codes for CASSYDPLGENTEAFF. The V call is TRBV6-5, the J call TRBJ1-1; D not certain. The V gene's germline CDR1 is MNHEY and CDR2 SVGAGI. V dropped 2 bases and J dropped 1 base, with 14 bases sitting between them. The CDR3 extends over 16 amino acids.

V is TRBV5-4 and J is TRBJ2-5, with 7 positions matching TRBD2. V shed 1 base, J shed 5 bases, and the junction held 2 bases outside the gene matches. The V gene's germline CDR1 is SGHNT and CDR2 YYREEE (reference sequence). This CDR3 comprises 13 residues. CDR3 region: CASSLKGGETQYF. DNA for the CDR3: TGTGCCAGCAGCTTGAAGGGAGGGGAGACCCAGTACTTC.

This clone was counted once. The chain is built from TRBV19 and TRBJ2-1; 9 bases match TRBD1. This CDR3 has 15 residues. Germline V CDR1 and CDR2: LNHDA, SQIVND (reference sequence). The ends lost 5 bases at V and 8 bases at J; junction bases unmatched: 10. The CDR3: CASSSAPGQGYEQFF. CDR3 DNA: TGTGCCAGTAGTTCCGCACCGGGACAGGGATATGAGCAGTTCTTC.

The V and J genes are TRBV7-2 and TRBJ2-1; 8 nucleotides line up with TRBD2. Germline V CDR1 and CDR2: SGHTA, FQGNSA. The CDR3 runs 15 residues. The trim removed 8 bases at V and 10 bases at J, leaving 16 bases unmatched. The CDR3 region has the DNA TGTGCCAGCTCCCGACTTAGCGGGATGGTCGGGGAGCAGTTCTTC. It translates to CASSRLSGMVGEQFF.

The V call is TRBV11-3, the J call TRBJ2-2, with a weak D call TRBD1 (6 bases). V shed 5 bases and J shed 3 bases, with 16 bases lying between them. Germline loops: CDR1 SGHNT, CDR2 YENEEA. This CDR3 spans 16 amino acids. The CDR3 DNA follows: TGTGCCAGCAGCACAGCAGGGGACCGTCACACCGGGGAGCTGTTTTTT. Protein: CASSTAGDRHTGELFF.

This clone was seen just once. This sequence joins TRBV27 and TRBJ1-1; 7 bases are a match to TRBD1. CDR3 length: 14 residues. V gave up 10 bases and J gave up 5 bases; unmatched junction bases: 13. Looked up from germline, CDR1 is MNHEY and CDR2 is SMNVEV (reference sequence). DNA for the CDR3: TGTGCCACCAGGGAGCCAGGGGGGAGGACTGAAGCTTTCTTT. Protein product: CATREPGGRTEAFF.

The chain uses TRBV6-5 and TRBJ1-3, with D uncertain. V lost 5 bases, J lost 0 bases, and 8 bases lay in between. Germline CDR1 reads MNHEY; CDR2 reads SVGAGI. This CDR3 has 14 amino acids. This CDR3 is CASSPLSSGNTIYF. DNA of the CDR3: TGTGCCAGCAGTCCCTTGAGCTCTGGAAACACCATATATTTT.

The chain is built from TRBV6-5 and TRBJ2-5, with TRBD2 matching over 7 bases. CDR1 is MNHEY and CDR2 is SVGAGI in the germline V gene. This CDR3 region has 15 residues. V trimming: 0 bases; J trimming: 4 bases; junction bases outside the gene matches: 5. This CDR3 reads CASSYSGLIGETQYF. CDR3 nucleotides: TGTGCCAGCAGTTACTCGGGACTAATAGGAGAGACCCAGTACTTC.

This chain uses TRBV10-3 with TRBJ2-7; D remains ambiguous. CDR1 and CDR2 from the germline V gene are ENHRY and SYGVKD. There are 12 residues in the CDR3. The germline V and J ends were trimmed by 2 bases and 5 bases, with 7 bases remaining between them. The CDR3 sequence is CAISEESDEQYF. DNA of the CDR3: TGTGCCATCAGTGAGGAATCGGACGAGCAGTACTTC.

The rearrangement links TRBV11-3 to TRBJ1-1; D gene uncertain. Germline V lookup: CDR1 SGHNT, CDR2 YENEEA. The V end was cut by 1 base, the J end by 11 bases, with 11 bases between. The CDR3 has 12 amino acids. The CDR3 spells CASSLGGVKAFF. As DNA, the CDR3 is TGTGCCAGCAGCTTAGGCGGCGTTAAGGCTTTCTTT.

The chain links TRBV7-3 to TRBJ1-6; weak D call: TRBD1 (6 bases). Per the germline V gene, CDR1 is SGHTA and CDR2 is FQGTGA. The CDR3 is 14 amino acids. Deletions cut 5 bases from V and 9 bases from J, with 14 bases between. CDR3 residues: CASSPTGYGSPLHF. For the CDR3, the DNA is TGTGCCAGCAGCCCTACAGGGTACGGTTCACCCCTCCACTTT.

The CDR3 bases are TGTGCCAGCAGCGGGGCCCCCCAGGGGAATGTTAACTATGGCTACACCTTC. Protein product: CASSGAPQGNVNYGYTF. The chain uses TRBV5-4 and TRBJ1-2, with D perhaps TRBD1 (6 bases). The CDR3 contains 17 residues. From germline, CDR1 is SGHNT and CDR2 YYREEE (reference sequence). V gave up 4 bases and J gave up 1 base, with 20 bases separating them.